A selection of T cell receptor beta chains follows, all from one sample in a study of blood T cell repertoires in COVID-19. Clones were read by immunoSEQ multiplex PCR, and TCRdb kept only the in-frame ones, dropping some. The data contain about 140,000 clones, over 80% of them singletons. Sequences were obtained from peripheral blood. The receptor source for this set is a human donor in a cohort sampled during active COVID-19. The CDR3 runs from the conserved cysteine through the conserved F or W. Fields, in order: V gene, J gene, clone size, CDR3 length, D gene, CDR3 protein, CDR3 DNA. D genes are given only for firm matches. The size field is filled for only some rows; it gives once, few, many or a size class.

V: TRBV18
J: TRBJ2-7
size: -
length: 17
D: TRBD1
CDR3: CASSPSPGQGGAYEQYF
DNA: TGTGCCAGCTCACCTTCACCGGGACAGGGGGGAGCCTACGAGCAGTACTTC

V: TRBV6-5
J: TRBJ1-2
size: -
length: 15
D: -
CDR3: CASRPTAGSNYGYTF
DNA: TGTGCCAGCAGACCGACAGCAGGCTCTAACTATGGCTACACCTTC

V: TRBV7-8
J: TRBJ2-5
size: -
length: 15
D: -
CDR3: CASSLAPGLQETQYF
DNA: TGTGCCAGCAGCTTAGCACCGGGACTTCAAGAGACCCAGTACTTC

V: TRBV7-9
J: TRBJ2-1
size: -
length: 14
D: -
CDR3: CASSFQGSYNEQFF
DNA: TGTGCCAGCAGCTTTCAGGGCTCCTACAATGAGCAGTTCTTC

V: TRBV7-9
J: TRBJ2-1
size: -
length: 14
D: TRBD2
CDR3: CASSLSPGGKEQFF
DNA: TGTGCCAGCAGCTTAAGCCCGGGAGGAAAGGAGCAGTTCTTC

V: TRBV2
J: TRBJ2-5
size: -
length: 16
D: TRBD1
CDR3: CASRLTAAGGRETQYF
DNA: TGTGCCAGCCGCCTTACTGCGGCAGGGGGCCGAGAGACCCAGTACTTC

V: TRBV5-1
J: TRBJ1-2
size: -
length: 14
D: TRBD1
CDR3: CASSLGTGGYGYTF
DNA: TGCGCCAGCAGCTTGGGGACAGGGGGCTATGGCTACACCTTC

V: TRBV27
J: TRBJ2-2
size: -
length: 15
D: -
CDR3: CASSLILRGTGELFF
DNA: TGTGCCAGCAGTTTAATACTGCGGGGCACCGGGGAGCTGTTTTTT

V: TRBV7-9
J: TRBJ2-5
size: -
length: 17
D: TRBD2
CDR3: CASSAPGLAGQQETQYF
DNA: TGTGCCAGCAGTGCTCCGGGACTAGCGGGTCAACAAGAGACCCAGTACTTC

V: TRBV4-2
J: TRBJ2-3
size: -
length: 17
D: TRBD2
CDR3: CASSQESLAGGTDTQYF
DNA: TGTGCCAGCAGCCAAGAAAGCCTAGCGGGAGGCACAGATACGCAGTATTTT

V: TRBV7-9
J: TRBJ1-2
size: few
length: 16
D: -
CDR3: CASSLVPKLNNYGYTF
DNA: TGTGCCAGCAGCTTAGTTCCCAAACTAAATAACTATGGCTACACCTTC

V: TRBV27
J: TRBJ2-1
size: -
length: 14
D: -
CDR3: CASGWGVAANEQFF
DNA: TGTGCCAGCGGGTGGGGGGTTGCGGCCAATGAGCAGTTCTTC

V: TRBV5-5
J: TRBJ1-6
size: -
length: 14
D: -
CDR3: CASSFPDGSSPLHF
DNA: TGTGCCAGCAGCTTCCCGGATGGGAGTTCACCCCTCCACTTT

V: TRBV5-1
J: TRBJ2-1
size: -
length: 15
D: -
CDR3: CASSYGDGGTNEQFF
DNA: TGCGCCAGCAGCTACGGGGATGGAGGAACAAATGAGCAGTTCTTC

V: TRBV6-2/TRBV6-3
J: TRBJ2-7
size: -
length: 14
D: -
CDR3: CASSSRTRAFEQYF
DNA: TGTGCCAGCAGTTCGCGGACAAGGGCTTTCGAGCAGTACTTC

V: TRBV5-1
J: TRBJ1-2
size: -
length: 16
D: -
CDR3: CASSPGQSVRGYGYTF
DNA: TGCGCCAGCAGCCCAGGACAGTCCGTCCGGGGATATGGCTACACCTTC

V: TRBV29-1
J: TRBJ1-3
size: -
length: 13
D: TRBD1
CDR3: CSTGTGNGNTIYF
DNA: TGCAGCACTGGGACAGGGAACGGAAACACCATATATTTT

V: TRBV7-7
J: TRBJ2-6
size: -
length: 16
D: TRBD1
CDR3: CASSPGTGTGANVLTF
DNA: TGTGCTAGCAGCCCCGGGACAGGGACTGGGGCCAACGTCCTGACTTTC

V: TRBV27
J: TRBJ2-3
size: -
length: 16
D: -
CDR3: CASSERGTPRPDTQYF
DNA: TGTGCCAGCAGCGAACGCGGGACTCCAAGACCAGATACGCAGTATTTT

V: TRBV9
J: TRBJ1-1
size: -
length: 14
D: -
CDR3: CASSVRPLRTEAFF
DNA: TGTGCCAGCAGCGTACGGCCCCTGAGGACTGAAGCTTTCTTT

V: TRBV10-3
J: TRBJ1-1
size: -
length: 14
D: TRBD1
CDR3: CAISSGTGDTEAFF
DNA: TGTGCCATCAGTTCCGGGACAGGGGACACTGAAGCTTTCTTT

V: TRBV5-1
J: TRBJ1-2
size: -
length: 14
D: -
CDR3: CASSPSEETYGYTF
DNA: TGCGCCAGCAGCCCCTCGGAGGAAACCTATGGCTACACCTTC

V: TRBV5-4
J: TRBJ1-1
size: -
length: 15
D: TRBD1
CDR3: CASSRPGTGGTEAFF
DNA: TGTGCCAGCAGCCGGCCAGGGACAGGGGGGACTGAAGCTTTCTTT

V: TRBV5-6
J: TRBJ2-7
size: -
length: 15
D: -
CDR3: CASSLAGTTSYEQYF
DNA: TGTGCCAGCAGCTTGGCCGGGACAACTTCCTACGAGCAGTACTTC

V: TRBV19
J: TRBJ2-3
size: -
length: 15
D: -
CDR3: CASSIGPGITDTQYF
DNA: TGTGCCAGTAGTATAGGGCCGGGGATCACAGATACGCAGTATTTT

V: TRBV19
J: TRBJ2-5
size: -
length: 11
D: TRBD1
CDR3: CASRDRVTQYF
DNA: TGTGCCAGTAGGGACAGGGTGACCCAGTACTTC

V: TRBV4-1
J: TRBJ2-2
size: many
length: 14
D: TRBD1
CDR3: CASSQPDRDGELFF
DNA: TGCGCCAGCAGCCAACCCGACAGGGACGGGGAGCTGTTTTTT

V: TRBV24-1
J: TRBJ2-7
size: -
length: 13
D: TRBD2
CDR3: CATSRAGIPEQYF
DNA: TGTGCCACCAGTCGAGCGGGAATTCCAGAGCAGTACTTC

V: TRBV5-4
J: TRBJ2-5
size: -
length: 16
D: TRBD2
CDR3: CASSQPGLALQETQYF
DNA: TGTGCCAGCAGCCAACCGGGACTAGCGTTACAAGAGACCCAGTACTTC

V: TRBV7-9
J: TRBJ2-3
size: -
length: 15
D: TRBD1
CDR3: CASSPDRGRTDTQYF
DNA: TGTGCCAGCAGCCCAGACAGGGGGCGGACAGATACGCAGTATTTT

V: TRBV28
J: TRBJ1-4
size: -
length: 13
D: -
CDR3: CASSLQGSEKLFF
DNA: TGTGCCAGCAGTTTACAGGGGAGTGAAAAACTGTTTTTT

V: TRBV28
J: TRBJ1-5
size: few
length: 14
D: TRBD1
CDR3: CASSPTGLRQPQHF
DNA: TGTGCCAGCAGTCCGACAGGGTTACGGCAGCCCCAGCATTTT

V: TRBV9
J: TRBJ1-1
size: -
length: 13
D: TRBD1
CDR3: CATGQGMNTEAFF
DNA: TGTGCCACCGGACAGGGGATGAACACTGAAGCTTTCTTT

V: TRBV19
J: TRBJ2-3
size: -
length: 14
D: TRBD1
CDR3: CASSPGQPIIRKYF
DNA: TGTGCCAGTAGCCCGGGACAGCCCATAATACGCAAGTATTTT

V: TRBV7-6
J: TRBJ1-2
size: -
length: 13
D: -
CDR3: CASSLEQGKGCTF
DNA: TGTGCCAGCAGCTTAGAACAGGGAAAGGGTTGCACCTTC

V: TRBV7-9
J: TRBJ2-5
size: few
length: 13
D: -
CDR3: CASSRTLQETQYF
DNA: TGTGCCAGCAGCAGGACTCTTCAAGAGACCCAGTACTTC

V: TRBV27
J: TRBJ2-5
size: -
length: 17
D: -
CDR3: CASSLILPGHPEETQYF
DNA: TGTGCCAGCAGTTTAATTCTTCCGGGACATCCTGAAGAGACCCAGTACTTC

V: TRBV2
J: TRBJ2-3
size: -
length: 16
D: -
CDR3: CASRAKKAGGTDTQYF
DNA: TGTGCCAGCAGGGCTAAGAAAGCGGGTGGCACAGATACGCAGTATTTT

V: TRBV19
J: TRBJ2-1
size: few
length: 13
D: -
CDR3: CASSQNREGEQFF
DNA: TGTGCCAGTAGTCAAAACAGGGAAGGCGAGCAGTTCTTC

V: TRBV28
J: TRBJ1-1
size: few
length: 13
D: -
CDR3: CASRYSGLTEAFF
DNA: TGTGCCAGCCGATACAGTGGGCTGACTGAAGCTTTCTTT

V: TRBV12-3/TRBV12-4
J: TRBJ1-2
size: -
length: 12
D: -
CDR3: CASGAASYGYTF
DNA: TGTGCCAGTGGGGCGGCGTCCTATGGCTACACCTTC

V: TRBV15
J: TRBJ2-7
size: -
length: 17
D: TRBD2
CDR3: CATSRDLGSGGRYEQYF
DNA: TGTGCCACCAGCAGAGACTTAGGCAGCGGGGGAAGATACGAGCAGTACTTC